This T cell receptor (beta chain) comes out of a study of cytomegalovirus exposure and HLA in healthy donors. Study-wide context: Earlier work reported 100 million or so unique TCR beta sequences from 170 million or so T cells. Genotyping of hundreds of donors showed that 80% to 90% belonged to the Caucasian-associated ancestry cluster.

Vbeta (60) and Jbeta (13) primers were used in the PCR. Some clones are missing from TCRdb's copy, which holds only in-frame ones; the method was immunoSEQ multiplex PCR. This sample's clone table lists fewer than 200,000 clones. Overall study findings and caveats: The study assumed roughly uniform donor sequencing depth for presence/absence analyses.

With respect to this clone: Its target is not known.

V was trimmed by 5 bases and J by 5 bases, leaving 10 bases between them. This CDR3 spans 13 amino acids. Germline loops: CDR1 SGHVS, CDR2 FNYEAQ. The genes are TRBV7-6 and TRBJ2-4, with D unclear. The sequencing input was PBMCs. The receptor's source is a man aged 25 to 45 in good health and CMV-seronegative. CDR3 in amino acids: CASSPHTQNIQYF. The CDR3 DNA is TGTGCCAGCAGCCCCCACACCCAAAACATTCAGTACTTC.